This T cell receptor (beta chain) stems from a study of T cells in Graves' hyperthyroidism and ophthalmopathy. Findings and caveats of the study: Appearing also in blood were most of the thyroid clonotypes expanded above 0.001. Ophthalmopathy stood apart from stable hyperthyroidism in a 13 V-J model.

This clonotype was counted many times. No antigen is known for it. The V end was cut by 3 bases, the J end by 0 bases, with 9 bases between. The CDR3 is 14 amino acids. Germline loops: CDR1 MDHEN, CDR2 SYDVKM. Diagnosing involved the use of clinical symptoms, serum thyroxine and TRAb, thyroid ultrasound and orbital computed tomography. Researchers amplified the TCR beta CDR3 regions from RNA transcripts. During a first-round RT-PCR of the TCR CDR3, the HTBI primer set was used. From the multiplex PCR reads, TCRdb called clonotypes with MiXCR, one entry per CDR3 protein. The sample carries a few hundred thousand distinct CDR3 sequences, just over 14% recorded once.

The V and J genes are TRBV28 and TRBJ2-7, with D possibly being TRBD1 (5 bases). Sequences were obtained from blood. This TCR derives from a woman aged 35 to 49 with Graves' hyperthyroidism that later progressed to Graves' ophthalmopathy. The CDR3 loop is CASSFTGNSYEQYF. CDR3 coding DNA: TGTGCCAGCAGTTTTACAGGAAACTCCTACGAGCAGTACTTC.